The present T cell receptor (beta chain) was sequenced within a study of shared clonotypes between healthy human individuals. Repertoires were generated with immunoSEQ multiplex PCR, while TCRdb's copy carries only in-frame clones and drops some. The sample holds roughly 1 million clones, approximately 80% seen once. V gave up 0 bases and J gave up 4 bases; unmatched junction bases: 7. CDR1 is SGHVS and CDR2 is FNYEAQ in the germline V gene. There are 16 residues in the CDR3. This TCR came from a man aged 18-30 years in good health. Some clones in this sample may be carry-over from other donors' samples. The V and J genes are TRBV7-6 and TRBJ2-3; 7 bases are shared with TRBD2. What was sequenced was memory CD4+ T cells from PBMCs. The subset was: CD45RA-negative fraction. The CDR3 bases are TGTGCCAGCAGCTTAGCGGGAGGGCCGGTCCCAGATACGCAGTATTTT. Encoded protein: CASSLAGGPVPDTQYF.